Listed here are 16 T cell receptor beta chains from one sample, sequenced in a study of T-cell memory formation after mild COVID-19. TCRdb re-called the 5' RACE reads through MiXCR, storing one row per CDR3 protein. Of around 310,000 distinct CDR3 sequences in the sample, 20% to 25% are singletons; the top ten hold around 23%. The sequencing input was PBMCs or a T cell subset sorted from them (not recorded which). The receptors stem from a man younger than 35 who had mild COVID-19 (a few samples of this study predate the infection). Cell type and time point are not known.

There are a few counts of this clonotype. The DNA for the CDR3 is TGTGCCACCAGTGATCCCTTCCCGCCCGGGGAGCTGTTTTTT. It is translated as CATSDPFPPGELFF. The chain uses TRBV24-1 and TRBJ2-2; D not resolved. This CDR3 has 14 amino acids. Germline V gene data show CDR1 as KGHDR and CDR2 as SFDVKD. V was cut by 3 bases and J by 6 bases, with 10 bases left in between.

This chain links TRBV6-5 with TRBJ1-1, with D uncertain. The length of the CDR3 is 13 residues. Germline values: CDR1 MNHEY, CDR2 SVGAGI. V was shortened by 1 base and J by 3 bases, with 6 bases between the two germline ends. DNA for the CDR3: TGTGCCAGCAGTTACTTAAGGGACACTGAAGCTTTCTTT. Its protein product is CASSYLRDTEAFF.

This clonotype showed up just a few times. V usage is TRBV7-8 and J usage is TRBJ2-7, with D perhaps matching TRBD2 (5 bases). Germline values: CDR1 SGHVS, CDR2 FQNEAQ. This CDR3 region has 11 residues. In DNA, the CDR3 is TGTGCCAGCAGCTCCGCCGGCGGGCTTTCTGTC. This codes for CASSSAGGLSV.

This rearrangement joins TRBV12-3 or TRBV12-4 to TRBJ2-3, with D unclear. The V and J ends lost 4 bases and 1 base respectively, with 15 bases between them. The length of the CDR3 is 16 residues. CDR3: CASSCPYGLCTDTQYF. The CDR3 nucleotides read TGTGCCAGCAGTTGCCCTTATGGGCTTTGCACAGATACGCAGTATTTT.

J is TRBJ2-5 and V is TRBV5-1; D ambiguous. The CDR3 sequence is 13 residues long. Trimming took 0 bases from V and 5 from J, leaving 8 bases between them. Germline-derived CDR1 and CDR2 are SGHRS and YFSETQ. The CDR3 DNA follows: TGCGCCAGCAGCTTGGGGAACGGGGAGACCCAGTACTTC. Translating it yields CASSLGNGETQYF.

This clonotype appeared once. The gene calls are TRBV27 and TRBJ2-2, with 8 bases aligning to TRBD1. The germline gives CDR1 MNHEY, CDR2 SMNVEV (reference sequence). V gave up 5 bases and J gave up 7 bases; unmatched junction bases: 6. The CDR3 extends over 14 amino acids. The CDR3 reads CASSPRQGNGELFF. In DNA form, the CDR3 reads TGTGCCAGCAGTCCTAGACAGGGGAACGGGGAGCTGTTTTTT.

The chain uses TRBV10-3 and TRBJ1-1, with 11 positions matching TRBD1. The CDR3 has 12 residues. V was clipped by 10 bases and J by 7 bases; unmatched bases: 5. In germline, CDR1 is ENHRY, CDR2 SYGVKD. This chain's CDR3 is CATGTGGLEAFF. CDR3 nucleotide sequence: TGTGCCACCGGGACAGGGGGACTTGAAGCTTTCTTT.

This clonotype has only a few counts. The chain links TRBV25-1 to TRBJ1-6; a possible D gene is TRBD1 (6 bases). Germline V CDR1 and CDR2: MGHDK, SYGVNS. V was shortened by 0 bases and J by 7 bases, with 16 bases between the two germline ends. The CDR3 spans 17 residues. The CDR3 sequence: CASSEYGRGGGNSPLHF. CDR3 nucleotide sequence: TGTGCCAGCAGTGAATATGGGCGAGGCGGGGGCAATTCACCCCTCCACTTT.

V usage is TRBV9 and J usage is TRBJ2-7; maybe TRBD2 (6 bases). V dropped 0 bases and J dropped 9 bases, with 13 bases sitting between them. This CDR3 comprises 13 residues. The V gene's germline CDR1 is SGDLS and CDR2 YYNGEE. CDR3: CASSVGEASRQYF. For the CDR3, the DNA is TGTGCCAGCAGCGTAGGGGAGGCATCAAGGCAGTACTTC.

The V and J genes are TRBV4-3 and TRBJ1-1; D not certain. The germline V gene has CDR1 LGHNA and CDR2 YSLEER. The CDR3 extends over 13 amino acids. V was cut by 0 bases and J by 8 bases, with 10 bases left in between. The CDR3 nucleotides read TGCGCCAGCAGCCAAGACCTTGGAAGCGAAGCTTTCTTT. Protein sequence: CASSQDLGSEAFF.

The rearrangement links TRBV21-1 to TRBJ2-7. TRBV21-1 is labeled a pseudogene. CDR3 size: 17 residues. In DNA, the CDR3 is TGTGCCAGCAGCAAAGGTTGGAACCACTCGAGCTCCTACGAGCAGTACTTC. This codes for CASSKGWNHSSSYEQYF.

In nucleotides, the CDR3 is TGCGCCAGCAGCGAAAAGTACAGGGAGGCTGGGGCCAACGTCCTGACTTTC. This gives the protein CASSEKYREAGANVLTF. This rearrangement joins TRBV5-1 to TRBJ2-6, with D possibly called TRBD1 or TRBD2 (6 bases each). The CDR3 has 17 residues. Trimming left V 4 bases short and J 2 bases short, with 16 bases between. CDR1 and CDR2 (germline): SGHRS, YFSETQ. The full variable domain, in which reference TRBV5-1 and TRBJ2-6 provide the parts outside the CDR3, is KAGVTQTPRYLIKTRGQQVTLSCSPISGHRSVSWYQQTPGQGLQFLFEYFSETQRNKGNFPGRFSGRQFSNSRSEMNVSTLELGDSALYLCASSEKYREAGANVLTFGAGSRLTVL.

This clonotype was recorded a few times. The chain recombines TRBV5-1 with TRBJ1-1; D remains ambiguous. The V end lost 0 bases, the J end lost 4 bases, and 7 bases lay between the germline ends. The CDR3 runs 13 residues. Germline CDR1 SGHRS, CDR2 YFSETQ. CDR3 sequence reads: CASSLAGITEAFF. CDR3 DNA: TGCGCCAGCAGCTTGGCTGGGATCACTGAAGCTTTCTTT.

The J gene is TRBJ2-3, the V gene TRBV5-1; possible D gene TRBD2, 5 bases. This CDR3 is built from 14 residues. With 3 bases removed from V and 3 bases from J, the gap between germline ends came to 11 bases. CDR1 SGHRS and CDR2 YFSETQ come from the germline V gene. The CDR3 sequence: CASSSGVGTDTQYF. Written as DNA, the CDR3 is TGCGCCAGCAGCTCCGGGGTTGGAACAGATACGCAGTATTTT.

The chain couples TRBV9 to TRBJ2-7; D may be TRBD2 (5 bases). V dropped 4 bases and J dropped 6 bases, with 32 bases sitting between them. CDR1 SGDLS and CDR2 YYNGEE come from the germline V gene. The CDR3 runs to 19 residues. The CDR3 sequence is CASSPRLRRAFIYAGEQYF. The DNA of the CDR3 is TGTGCCAGCAGCCCCCGACTTAGACGGGCCTTTATTTACGCGGGCGAGCAGTACTTC.

The rearrangement uses TRBV4-3 and TRBJ2-5, with a tentative D call TRBD2 (5 bases). CDR3 length: 16 amino acids. Per the germline V gene, CDR1 is LGHNA and CDR2 is YSLEER. Deletions cut 0 bases from V and 7 bases from J, with 18 bases between. CDR3 nucleotides: TGCGCCAGCAGCCAAGATCCGACCTCCCTAGAGGGGACCCAGTACTTC. This codes for CASSQDPTSLEGTQYF.